The 25 T cell receptor beta chains presented below share a single source sample, sequenced in a study of blood T cell repertoires in COVID-19. The table came from immunoSEQ multiplex PCR; TCRdb's copy has only in-frame clones and leaves some out. Of 55,000 to 85,000 clones listed, around three quarters are singletons. Material for sequencing was peripheral blood. These TCRs come from a man aged 60 to 75 with active or convalescent COVID-19.

J is TRBJ1-1 and V is TRBV6-5; D uncertain. The CDR3 runs to 15 residues. Trimming cost V 6 bases and J 0 bases, with 14 bases left between them. CDR1 and CDR2 (germline): MNHEY, SVGAGI. The CDR3 is CASSYGRHLNTEAFF. For the CDR3, the DNA is TGTGCCAGCAGCTACGGCAGACACTTGAACACTGAAGCTTTCTTT.

The rearrangement joins TRBV19 to TRBJ2-3; TRBD2 matches 10 bases. Trimming took 1 base from V and 0 from J; bases not matched to a gene: 16. CDR1 and CDR2 from the germline V gene are LNHDA and SQIVND (reference sequence). The CDR3 has 21 amino acids. CDR3 sequence reads: CASSIVRQRGGYEISTDTQYF. Written as DNA, the CDR3 is TGTGCCAGTAGTATAGTGCGGCAGCGGGGGGGCTACGAAATTAGCACAGATACGCAGTATTTT.

The rearrangement joins TRBV5-1 to TRBJ2-7; 7 positions match TRBD1. CDR1 SGHRS and CDR2 YFSETQ come from the germline V gene. The CDR3 has 13 amino acids. V shed 4 bases and J 3 bases; nucleotides not matched to a gene: 4. The CDR3 coding sequence is TGCGCCAGCAGCCGGGACAGCGACTACGAGCAGTACTTC. Translating gives CASSRDSDYEQYF.

V usage is TRBV2 and J usage is TRBJ2-7; D may be TRBD2 (6 bases). Germline CDR1 reads SNHLY; CDR2 reads FYNNEI. This CDR3 is built from 14 residues. Trimming left V 3 bases short and J 2 bases short, with 11 bases between. The CDR3 region is CASSELAATYEQYF. The CDR3 DNA sequence: TGTGCCAGCAGTGAGTTAGCGGCAACCTACGAGCAGTACTTC.

This rearrangement joins TRBV5-1 to TRBJ1-2; D ambiguous. Per germline, CDR1 SGHRS and CDR2 YFSETQ. Trimming left V 4 bases short and J 5 bases short, with 15 bases between. This CDR3 spans 14 amino acids. CDR3 sequence reads: CASSPTTRSYGYTF. The CDR3 coding sequence is TGCGCCAGCAGCCCGACGACACGATCGTATGGCTACACCTTC.

This chain joins TRBV24-1 and TRBJ2-3; weak D call: TRBD1 (5 bases). This CDR3 spans 15 amino acids. Germline CDR1 is KGHDR and CDR2 is SFDVKD. The V and J ends lost 0 bases and 5 bases respectively, with 11 bases between them. The CDR3 spells CATSDLRPQGDTQYF. The CDR3 DNA reads TGTGCCACCAGTGATTTGAGGCCCCAGGGAGATACGCAGTATTTT.

This clone has only one observation. This chain connects TRBV6-5 to TRBJ1-5; D possibly corresponds to TRBD1 (6 bases). This CDR3 has 13 amino acids. Germline loops: CDR1 MNHEY, CDR2 SVGAGI. V lost 6 bases and J lost 4, with 10 bases in between. CDR3 nucleotides: TGTGCCAGCAGCAGGACAGCTAATCAGCCCCAGCATTTT. This translates into CASSRTANQPQHF.

This chain connects TRBV5-5 to TRBJ1-1; possibly TRBD1 for D (6 bases). V was shortened by 1 base and J by 7 bases, with 8 bases between the two germline ends. Germline CDR1 and CDR2: SGHKS and YYEKEE (reference sequence). This CDR3 region has 12 residues. CDR3 DNA: TGTGCCAGCAGCTTGCAGGGGTATGAAGCTTTCTTT. This translates into CASSLQGYEAFF.

CDR3 bases: TGCGCCAGCAGCCAAGATCTTCAGGGGGATCATCAGCCCCAGCATTTT. Translation: CASSQDLQGDHQPQHF. The V call is TRBV4-1, the J call TRBJ1-5; 7 bases are shared with TRBD1. In germline, CDR1 is MGHRA, CDR2 YSYEKL. The CDR3 has 16 amino acids. The V and J ends lost 0 bases and 5 bases, in that order; junction bases with no gene match: 7.

V gene TRBV5-6 combines with J gene TRBJ1-1, with D unresolved. Deletions cut 6 bases from V and 4 bases from J, with 19 bases between. CDR1 is SGHDT and CDR2 is YYEEEE in the germline V gene. CDR3 length: 15 amino acids. The chain's CDR3 is CASTIPSLLVTEAFF. The CDR3 nucleotides are TGTGCCAGCACGATCCCTAGCTTACTGGTCACTGAAGCTTTCTTT.

This sequence joins TRBV4-3 and TRBJ1-1; unclear D gene. The V end was cut by 0 bases, the J end by 1 base, with 15 bases between. This CDR3 spans 17 amino acids. The germline V gene has CDR1 LGHNA and CDR2 YSLEER. The CDR3 bases are TGCGCCAGCAGCCAAGAAAGGAGTGGTGGTTCGAACACTGAAGCTTTCTTT. It translates to CASSQERSGGSNTEAFF.

This clone was observed once. The J gene is TRBJ1-2, the V gene TRBV10-3; D not certain. The CDR3 is 15 amino acids. CDR1 is ENHRY and CDR2 is SYGVKD in the germline V gene. With 0 bases removed from V and 5 bases from J, the gap between germline ends came to 13 bases. CDR3 protein: CAISESDWETYGYTF. In DNA form, the CDR3 reads TGTGCCATCAGTGAGTCCGATTGGGAGACTTATGGCTACACCTTC.

The chain has TRBV7-9 and TRBJ2-7, with D possibly matching TRBD2 (5 bases). Germline values: CDR1 SEHNR, CDR2 FQNEAQ (reference sequence). Trimming pared 5 bases from V and 2 bases from J, leaving 13 bases between. CDR3 length: 14 amino acids. The CDR3 loop reads CASSHGERAYEQYF. Here the CDR3 DNA reads TGTGCCAGCAGCCACGGCGAGAGGGCCTACGAGCAGTACTTC.

This chain joins TRBV29-1 and TRBJ2-5; D possibly corresponds to TRBD1 (5 bases). The CDR3 loop spans 10 amino acids. In germline, CDR1 is SQVTM, CDR2 ANQGSEA. In DNA form, the CDR3 reads TGCAGTGGTGGACAAGGGGCCCAGTACTTC. Protein: CSGGQGAQYF. Using reference TRBV29-1 and TRBJ2-5 for the parts outside the CDR3, the full variable domain is SAVISQKPSRDICQRGTSLTIQCQVDSQVTMMFWYRQQPGQSLTLIATANQGSEATYESGFVIDKFPISRPNLTFSTLTVSNMSPEDSSIYLCSGGQGAQYFGPGTRLLVL.

The chain couples TRBV25-1 to TRBJ1-1, with D possibly matching TRBD1 (6 bases). The V gene's germline CDR1 is MGHDK and CDR2 SYGVNS. Trimming took 1 base from V and 1 from J, leaving 16 bases between them. This CDR3 comprises 17 residues. The CDR3 sequence is CASSELKKGTQNTEAFF. The CDR3 DNA follows: TGTGCCAGCAGTGAATTAAAGAAAGGGACACAGAACACTGAAGCTTTCTTT.

J is TRBJ2-5 and V is TRBV5-1; 7 nucleotides align to TRBD2. Germline V gene sequence: CDR1 SGHRS, CDR2 YFSETQ. J was trimmed by 1 base and V by 0 bases; bases with no gene match: 3. The CDR3 length is 15 residues. This CDR3 is CASSLAGTTQETQYF. Here the CDR3 DNA reads TGCGCCAGCAGCTTGGCCGGGACTACCCAAGAGACCCAGTACTTC.

The chain couples TRBV24-1 to TRBJ1-5, with D tentatively TRBD1 (5 bases). Germline assignment: CDR1 KGHDR and CDR2 SFDVKD. Trimming stripped 4 bases from V and 6 bases from J, with 18 bases between. CDR3 length: 16 residues. The CDR3 protein is CATSDPGHSHGQPQHF. The CDR3 DNA sequence: TGTGCCACCAGTGACCCCGGACACTCGCACGGTCAGCCCCAGCATTTT.

This clone was detected once. The chain is built from TRBV9 and TRBJ1-1; D remains unclear. The CDR3 loop spans 15 amino acids. V lost 3 bases and J lost 3, with 15 bases in between. Germline V gene lookup returns CDR1 SGDLS and CDR2 YYNGEE. DNA of the CDR3: TGTGCCAGCAGCGGAGAGGACGGGAGTTACACTGAAGCTTTCTTT. It encodes CASSGEDGSYTEAFF.

CDR3 DNA: TGTGCCAGCAGCTTAGGGAGGGAAGAGACCCAGTACTTC. Its protein product is CASSLGREETQYF. The V call is TRBV11-3, the J call TRBJ2-5; D is perhaps TRBD2 (6 bases). Trimming left V 1 base short and J 3 bases short, with 6 bases between. There are 13 residues in the CDR3. The germline V gene has CDR1 SGHNT and CDR2 YENEEA. Supplemented by reference TRBV11-3 and TRBJ2-5, the full variable domain reads EAGVVQSPRYKIIEKKQPVAFWCNPISGHNTLYWYLQNLGQGPELLIRYENEEAVDDSQLPKDRFSAERLKGVDSTLKIQPAELGDSAVYLCASSLGREETQYFGPGTRLLVL.

The rearrangement uses TRBV5-4 and TRBJ1-1; D may be TRBD1 (6 bases). Looked up from germline, CDR1 is SGHNT and CDR2 is YYREEE (reference sequence). The germline V and J ends were trimmed by 0 bases and 5 bases, with 8 bases remaining between them. There are 13 residues in the CDR3. The CDR3 loop reads CASSLEQGTEAFF. The CDR3 nucleotides read TGTGCCAGCAGCTTGGAACAGGGAACTGAAGCTTTCTTT.

The rearrangement links TRBV19 to TRBJ1-2; 12 bases agree with TRBD1. V lost 5 bases and J lost 5; bases outside the gene matches: 6. The germline CDR1 and CDR2 sequences are LNHDA and SQIVND (reference sequence). CDR3 length: 15 residues. The CDR3 protein is CASSRMGQGAYGYTF. In DNA, the CDR3 is TGTGCCAGTAGTCGTATGGGACAGGGGGCTTATGGCTACACCTTC. The whole variable domain, filled in from reference TRBV19 and TRBJ1-2, reads DGGITQSPKYLFRKEGQNVTLSCEQNLNHDAMYWYRQDPGQGLRLIYYSQIVNDFQKGDIAEGYSVSREKKESFPLTVTSAQKNPTAFYLCASSRMGQGAYGYTFGSGTRLTVV.

CDR3 bases: TGTGCCAGCAGTGGGGACAGGGCTGGCTACACCTTC. Translation: CASSGDRAGYTF. The J gene is TRBJ1-2, the V gene TRBV7-9; 9 bases align to TRBD1. J gave up 7 bases and V 6 bases, and 3 bases lay outside the gene matches. The CDR3 extends over 12 amino acids. Per germline, CDR1 SEHNR and CDR2 FQNEAQ (reference sequence).

The gene calls are TRBV19 and TRBJ2-1; D remains unclear. The germline V and J ends were trimmed by 5 bases and 4 bases, with 9 bases remaining between them. CDR1 LNHDA and CDR2 SQIVND come from the germline V gene (reference sequence). CDR3 size: 13 residues. The CDR3 loop reads CASSGQIYNEQFF. The CDR3 DNA reads as TGTGCCAGTAGTGGGCAGATTTACAATGAGCAGTTCTTC. Filled out from reference TRBV19 and TRBJ2-1, the complete variable domain reads DGGITQSPKYLFRKEGQNVTLSCEQNLNHDAMYWYRQDPGQGLRLIYYSQIVNDFQKGDIAEGYSVSREKKESFPLTVTSAQKNPTAFYLCASSGQIYNEQFFGPGTRLTVL.

The chain links TRBV2 to TRBJ1-1; the D is unclear. V gave up 4 bases and J gave up 0 bases, with 12 bases separating them. This CDR3 has 15 amino acids. Germline values: CDR1 SNHLY, CDR2 FYNNEI. CDR3 loop: CASSVGRNMNTEAFF. The CDR3, as DNA: TGTGCCAGCAGTGTGGGCAGAAACATGAACACTGAAGCTTTCTTT.

The DNA for the CDR3 is TGTGCCATCAGTGATGGGACAGGGGGCGGCTATGGCTACACCTTC. Amino acids: CAISDGTGGGYGYTF. V usage is TRBV10-3 and J usage is TRBJ1-2; the match to TRBD1 covers 12 bases. J lost 4 bases, V lost 3 bases, and 3 bases had no gene match. Looked up from germline, CDR1 is ENHRY and CDR2 is SYGVKD. CDR3 size: 15 residues.